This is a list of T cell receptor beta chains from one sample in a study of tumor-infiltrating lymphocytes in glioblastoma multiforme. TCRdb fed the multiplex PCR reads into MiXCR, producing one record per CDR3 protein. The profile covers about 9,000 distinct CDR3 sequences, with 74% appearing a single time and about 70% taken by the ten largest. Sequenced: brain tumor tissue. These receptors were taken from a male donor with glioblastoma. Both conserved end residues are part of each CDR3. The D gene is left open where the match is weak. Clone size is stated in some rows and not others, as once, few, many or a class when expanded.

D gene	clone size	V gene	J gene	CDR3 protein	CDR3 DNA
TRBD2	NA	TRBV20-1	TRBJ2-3	CSATDISGGGQVSRDTDTQYF	TGCAGTGCTACTGACATTAGCGGGGGCGGCCAAGTTTCACGGGACACAGATACGCAGTATTTT
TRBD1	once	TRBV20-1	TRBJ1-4	CSARETGSEKLFF	TGCAGTGCTAGGGAGACAGGGAGTGAAAAACTGTTTTTT
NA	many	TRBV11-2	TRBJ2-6	CASSPLRAGANVLTF	TGTGCCAGCAGCCCCTTGAGGGCTGGGGCCAACGTCCTGACTTTC
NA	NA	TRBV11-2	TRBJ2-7	CVSSFPSLALYEQYF	TGTGTCAGTAGCTTCCCTAGCCTAGCACTATACGAGCAGTACTTC
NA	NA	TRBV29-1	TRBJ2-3	CSVLQDKGSDTRYF	TGCAGCGTCCTCCAGGACAAGGGGTCAGATACGCGGTATTTT
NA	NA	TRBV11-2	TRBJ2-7	CVSSFSSLALYEQYF	TGTGTCAGCAGCTTCTCTAGCCTAGCACTGTATGAGCAGTACTTC
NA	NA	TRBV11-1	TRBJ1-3	CASSLRGGRGGRNTIYF	TGTGCCAGCAGCTTACGAGGTGGAAGGGGCGGCCGAAACACCATATATTTT
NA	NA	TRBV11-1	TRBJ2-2	CASSAGLITGELFF	TGTGCCAGCAGCGCGGGACTGATCACCGGGGAGCTGTTTTTT
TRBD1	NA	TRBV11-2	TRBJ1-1	CASSFPGTGINTEAFF	TGTGCCAGCAGCTTCCCCGGGACAGGGATTAACACTGAAGCTTTCTTT
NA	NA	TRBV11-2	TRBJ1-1	CASSIDRVAEAFF	TGTGCCAGCAGCATTGACCGGGTAGCTGAAGCTTTCTTT
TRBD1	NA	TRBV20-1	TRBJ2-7	CSVSNLGTGRGEQYF	TGTAGTGTTTCCAATTTGGGGACAGGGAGGGGCGAGCAGTACTTC
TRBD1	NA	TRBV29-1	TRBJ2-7	CSVQGTEGFYQYF	TGCAGCGTTCAAGGGACAGAGGGGTTCTACCAGTACTTC